This TCR beta chain was found in a study of blood T cells in healthy people across ages. About the research overall: Per two T cells, template switching captured roughly one barcoded beta molecule.

For this clonotype: Its target is not known.

Points from the study as a whole: When set beside aged donors, long-lived donors presented more naive CD4+ cells and higher diversity.

It was with a sample-barcoded 5' primer and a J-beta primer mix that a second PCR of roughly 7 to 12 cycles was run. TCRdb reprocessed the 5' RACE reads with MiXCR, giving one entry per CDR3 protein. This table holds around 1,800,000 distinct CDR3 sequences, about two fifths found once. In terms of origin and age, donors were healthy Caucasian individuals from Russia aged about 6 to 100. Sequencing was carried out using blood. The TCR sequence derives from a human donor in good health.

The CDR3 loop reads CSVDTKDDFMTNYGYTF. In DNA form, the CDR3 reads TGCAGCGTTGACACCAAAGACGACTTTATGACTAACTATGGCTACACCTTC. The V call is TRBV29-1, the J call TRBJ1-2; D is unclear. Germline CDR1 and CDR2: SQVTM and ANQGSEA. Trimming shortened V by 3 bases and J by 0 bases, and 20 bases separated the two germline ends. The CDR3 is 17 amino acids.